Listed below are T cell receptor beta chains from one sample, sequenced in a study of cytomegalovirus exposure and HLA in healthy donors. Sequencing used immunoSEQ multiplex PCR; TCRdb keeps in-frame clones, though not all of them. Found here are 100,000 to 150,000 clones, 74% of them singletons; the top ten hold about 4%. The sequenced material came from PBMCs. The source of these receptors is a woman aged 45-65 years in good health and CMV-seropositive. The conserved cysteine and the conserved F or W are not part of the CDR3 here. Fields, in order: V gene, clone size, J gene, CDR3 length, CDR3 protein. The listing skips clone size in some rows; elsewhere it reads once, few, many or a size class.

TRBV5-1	.	TRBJ2-1	13	ASSLGDRGNNEQF
TRBV7-9	.	TRBJ1-2	10	ASSPINYGYT
TRBV6-5	few	TRBJ2-5	13	ASNGVASEQETQY
TRBV9	.	TRBJ2-2	14	ASSGGTGGFTGELF
TRBV9	.	TRBJ2-5	15	ASSEETSGGAQETQY
TRBV25-1	.	TRBJ2-2	13	ATQSRGVDTGELF
TRBV14	.	TRBJ2-1	13	ASSQVSGKSFVQF
TRBV7-2	.	TRBJ1-5	14	ASSLVGAASNQPQH
TRBV10-3	.	TRBJ2-1	12	AIEKGGTNNEQF
TRBV15	.	TRBJ2-7	13	ATSNGQGVVYEQY
TRBV7-2	.	TRBJ1-3	13	ASSLALDRADTIY
TRBV6-5	.	TRBJ2-7	13	ASSRRGTSVYEQY
TRBV29-1	.	TRBJ2-1	13	SVLPRKESYNEQF
TRBV6-6	.	TRBJ1-3	11	ASSQTGLNTIY
TRBV28	.	TRBJ1-1	15	ASSLWGTRGTFTEAF
TRBV28	.	TRBJ1-5	11	ASFTTANQPQH
TRBV28	.	TRBJ1-3	11	ATLQSSGNTIY
TRBV29-1	.	TRBJ1-2	10	SVDRGSYGYT
TRBV5-1	.	TRBJ2-3	13	VSSLWGGFSDTQY
TRBV5-1	.	TRBJ2-3	17	ASSSMTGLAGGHEDTQY
TRBV7-7	.	TRBJ2-2	11	ASGHRITGELF
TRBV2	once	TRBJ2-1	14	ASSDRGLAGYNEQF
TRBV30	few	TRBJ1-4	12	AWTIQGNDEKLF
TRBV9	.	TRBJ2-5	11	ASSVRGGETQY
TRBV7-9	few	TRBJ2-5	12	ASSLGWSGETQY
TRBV15	few	TRBJ1-2	12	ATSRDSGVVPST
TRBV19	once	TRBJ1-2	12	ASSIIRDSYGYT
TRBV6-4	.	TRBJ1-5	11	ASTHPSNQPQH
TRBV7-6	.	TRBJ2-5	11	ASSPRREETQY